Listed below are T cell receptor beta chains from one sample, sequenced in a study of T-cell memory formation after mild COVID-19. Each CDR3 protein is one row after TCRdb ran MiXCR on the 5' RACE reads. The sample has 400,000 or so distinct CDR3 sequences; about 19% are singletons. The sequenced sample was PBMCs or a T cell subset sorted from them (not recorded which). The origin of the receptors is an adult woman who had mild COVID-19 (a few samples of this study predate the infection). Cell type and time point are not known. Both conserved end residues are part of each CDR3. Fields, in order: CDR3 DNA, CDR3 protein, clone size, J gene, D gene, CDR3 length, V gene. D genes are given only for firm matches. Clone size is shown for a subset of rows, as once, few, many or a class of expanded clone.

cdr3_nt: TGTGCCAGCAGCGGAGCCGGGACTAGCGGATACGAGCAGTACTTC; cdr3_aa: CASSGAGTSGYEQYF; clone_size: NA; j_call: TRBJ2-7; d_call: TRBD2; cdr3_length: 15; v_call: TRBV7-2
cdr3_nt: TGTGCCAGCTCACCCGCGGGAGTCGGAGATACGCAGTATTTT; cdr3_aa: CASSPAGVGDTQYF; clone_size: NA; j_call: TRBJ2-3; d_call: TRBD2; cdr3_length: 14; v_call: TRBV18
cdr3_nt: TGTGCCAGCAGCTTAGATGGGGGCGGTGAGCAGTTCTTC; cdr3_aa: CASSLDGGGEQFF; clone_size: many; j_call: TRBJ2-1; d_call: NA; cdr3_length: 13; v_call: TRBV7-9
cdr3_nt: TGTGCCAGCAGCTCGGGGGTATTACGGACTGAAGCTTTCTTT; cdr3_aa: CASSSGVLRTEAFF; clone_size: few; j_call: TRBJ1-1; d_call: NA; cdr3_length: 14; v_call: TRBV7-6
cdr3_nt: TGTGCCAGCAGCCCCTCGGCCACCTCTGGAAACACCATATATTTT; cdr3_aa: CASSPSATSGNTIYF; clone_size: many; j_call: TRBJ1-3; d_call: NA; cdr3_length: 15; v_call: TRBV3-1
cdr3_nt: TGCGCCAGCAGCCAAGGACTAGGGTGGCGGCGAAACACCATATATTTT; cdr3_aa: CASSQGLGWRRNTIYF; clone_size: NA; j_call: TRBJ1-3; d_call: NA; cdr3_length: 16; v_call: TRBV4-3
cdr3_nt: TGTGCCAGCAAGTCCCCCCGTTACCAGAACACCGGGGAGCTGTTTTTT; cdr3_aa: CASKSPRYQNTGELFF; clone_size: NA; j_call: TRBJ2-2; d_call: NA; cdr3_length: 16; v_call: TRBV7-2
cdr3_nt: TGTGCCAGTACCCACATCTCAACAGGGCTCATCTATGGCTACACCTTC; cdr3_aa: CASTHISTGLIYGYTF; clone_size: few; j_call: TRBJ1-2; d_call: NA; cdr3_length: 16; v_call: TRBV19
cdr3_nt: TGTGCCAGCTGCTCCGAGCGGGACTCCTACGAGCAGTACTTC; cdr3_aa: CASCSERDSYEQYF; clone_size: few; j_call: TRBJ2-7; d_call: TRBD2; cdr3_length: 14; v_call: TRBV12-3/TRBV12-4
cdr3_nt: TGTGCCTGGACCAGGGGCACAGATACGCAGTATTTT; cdr3_aa: CAWTRGTDTQYF; clone_size: NA; j_call: TRBJ2-3; d_call: NA; cdr3_length: 12; v_call: TRBV30
cdr3_nt: TGTGCCAGCAGCTTAGAACTAGCGGGATCTCAAGAGCAGTACTTC; cdr3_aa: CASSLELAGSQEQYF; clone_size: NA; j_call: TRBJ2-7; d_call: TRBD2; cdr3_length: 15; v_call: TRBV5-6
cdr3_nt: TGTGCCAGCAGCTCCAACCCCGGACAGAGCTACGAGCAGTACTTC; cdr3_aa: CASSSNPGQSYEQYF; clone_size: NA; j_call: TRBJ2-7; d_call: NA; cdr3_length: 15; v_call: TRBV7-2
cdr3_nt: TGTGCCAGCAGAATCAGGGGCTCCTACGAGCAGTACTTC; cdr3_aa: CASRIRGSYEQYF; clone_size: few; j_call: TRBJ2-7; d_call: NA; cdr3_length: 13; v_call: TRBV12-3/TRBV12-4
cdr3_nt: TGTGCCAGCAGTTTAGTGCCGGGGGCCGGGCAGCCCCAGCATTTT; cdr3_aa: CASSLVPGAGQPQHF; clone_size: few; j_call: TRBJ1-5; d_call: NA; cdr3_length: 15; v_call: TRBV27
cdr3_nt: TGTGCCAGCAGCTTAGCCAGGCCTCAAGAGACCCAGTACTTC; cdr3_aa: CASSLARPQETQYF; clone_size: few; j_call: TRBJ2-5; d_call: NA; cdr3_length: 14; v_call: TRBV7-9
cdr3_nt: TGTGCCAGCAGCGTAGGAGGGGGCTGGACTGAAGCTTTCTTT; cdr3_aa: CASSVGGGWTEAFF; clone_size: few; j_call: TRBJ1-1; d_call: TRBD1; cdr3_length: 14; v_call: TRBV9
cdr3_nt: TGTGCCAGCAGCCCCCGGGGGGGAGCCCCGCCTGGAAACACCATATATTTT; cdr3_aa: CASSPRGGAPPGNTIYF; clone_size: NA; j_call: TRBJ1-3; d_call: NA; cdr3_length: 17; v_call: TRBV7-8
cdr3_nt: TGCAGTGCTTCTTGGGAGGCGCGCGAGCAGTACTTC; cdr3_aa: CSASWEAREQYF; clone_size: few; j_call: TRBJ2-7; d_call: NA; cdr3_length: 12; v_call: TRBV20-1
cdr3_nt: TGTGCCAGCAGTAGCGGGGGCTCCTACACTGAGCAGTTCTTC; cdr3_aa: CASSSGGSYTEQFF; clone_size: NA; j_call: TRBJ2-1; d_call: TRBD2; cdr3_length: 14; v_call: TRBV12-3/TRBV12-4
cdr3_nt: TGTGCCAGCAGTTACTTGGACAGGGTGCGGAACATTCAGTACTTC; cdr3_aa: CASSYLDRVRNIQYF; clone_size: NA; j_call: TRBJ2-4; d_call: TRBD1; cdr3_length: 15; v_call: TRBV6-2/TRBV6-3
cdr3_nt: TGTGCCAGCAGTTTATCTGGGGAAGAGACCCAGTACTTC; cdr3_aa: CASSLSGEETQYF; clone_size: many; j_call: TRBJ2-5; d_call: NA; cdr3_length: 13; v_call: TRBV12-3/TRBV12-4
cdr3_nt: TGTGCCATCAGTGAGTCTGACATCGCTAACTATGGCTACACCTTC; cdr3_aa: CAISESDIANYGYTF; clone_size: once; j_call: TRBJ1-2; d_call: NA; cdr3_length: 15; v_call: TRBV10-3
cdr3_nt: TGCGCGACACGAAAGGCCGGGGAGCTGTTTTTT; cdr3_aa: CATRKAGELFF; clone_size: NA; j_call: TRBJ2-2; d_call: NA; cdr3_length: 11; v_call: TRBV7-8
cdr3_nt: TGTGCCAGCTCAGAGTTGAGGGATACCTATGGCTACACCTTC; cdr3_aa: CASSELRDTYGYTF; clone_size: NA; j_call: TRBJ1-2; d_call: NA; cdr3_length: 14; v_call: TRBV18
cdr3_nt: TGCGCCAGCAGCACTGGTCGGCAGGAAGAGACCCAGTACTTC; cdr3_aa: CASSTGRQEETQYF; clone_size: NA; j_call: TRBJ2-5; d_call: NA; cdr3_length: 14; v_call: TRBV5-1
cdr3_nt: TGTGCCAGCAGTTTATGGCAGTACACCGGGGAGCTGTTTTTT; cdr3_aa: CASSLWQYTGELFF; clone_size: NA; j_call: TRBJ2-2; d_call: NA; cdr3_length: 14; v_call: TRBV28
cdr3_nt: TGTGCCATCAGTGACTCGGGACTCCCGGAGTATTTT; cdr3_aa: CAISDSGLPEYF; clone_size: few; j_call: TRBJ2-3; d_call: NA; cdr3_length: 12; v_call: TRBV10-3
cdr3_nt: TGTGCCAGCAGCTTAGCCACGATAGACAGTCTTTACGGCTACACCTTC; cdr3_aa: CASSLATIDSLYGYTF; clone_size: NA; j_call: TRBJ1-2; d_call: NA; cdr3_length: 16; v_call: TRBV7-8
cdr3_nt: TGTGCCAGCACTCGGGACCAAAAGGGAGAGACCCAGTACTTC; cdr3_aa: CASTRDQKGETQYF; clone_size: many; j_call: TRBJ2-5; d_call: NA; cdr3_length: 14; v_call: TRBV2
cdr3_nt: TGTGCCAGCAGCGCTAAGGGATGGTACACAGATACGCAGTATTTT; cdr3_aa: CASSAKGWYTDTQYF; clone_size: NA; j_call: TRBJ2-3; d_call: NA; cdr3_length: 15; v_call: TRBV6-5
cdr3_nt: TGTGCCAGTAGTATCCCCGGTAGTAGCGGGAGCTACGAGCAGTACTTC; cdr3_aa: CASSIPGSSGSYEQYF; clone_size: few; j_call: TRBJ2-7; d_call: TRBD2; cdr3_length: 16; v_call: TRBV19
cdr3_nt: TGCGCCAGCAGCTTGTCTCCTGCGGAGAACTATGGCTACACCTTC; cdr3_aa: CASSLSPAENYGYTF; clone_size: NA; j_call: TRBJ1-2; d_call: NA; cdr3_length: 15; v_call: TRBV5-1
cdr3_nt: TGTGCCAGCAGCTTATCGGGGGAAGTTTCACCCCTCCACTTT; cdr3_aa: CASSLSGEVSPLHF; clone_size: few; j_call: TRBJ1-6; d_call: NA; cdr3_length: 14; v_call: TRBV7-3
cdr3_nt: TGTGCCAGCAGTTTAGTAACAGGGATGAATACCGGGGAGCTGTTTTTT; cdr3_aa: CASSLVTGMNTGELFF; clone_size: NA; j_call: TRBJ2-2; d_call: NA; cdr3_length: 16; v_call: TRBV28
cdr3_nt: TGTGCCAGCACCATTCATGGACAGAACTATGGCTACACCTTC; cdr3_aa: CASTIHGQNYGYTF; clone_size: NA; j_call: TRBJ1-2; d_call: NA; cdr3_length: 14; v_call: TRBV6-1
cdr3_nt: TGTGCCAGCAGCGTAACGGGAGAGAGTGGCTACACCTTC; cdr3_aa: CASSVTGESGYTF; clone_size: few; j_call: TRBJ1-2; d_call: NA; cdr3_length: 13; v_call: TRBV5-6
cdr3_nt: TGCAGTGCTAGAGATCTAGGAGGACAGGGTAAAGGTCAGCCCCAGCATTTT; cdr3_aa: CSARDLGGQGKGQPQHF; clone_size: NA; j_call: TRBJ1-5; d_call: TRBD1; cdr3_length: 17; v_call: TRBV20-1